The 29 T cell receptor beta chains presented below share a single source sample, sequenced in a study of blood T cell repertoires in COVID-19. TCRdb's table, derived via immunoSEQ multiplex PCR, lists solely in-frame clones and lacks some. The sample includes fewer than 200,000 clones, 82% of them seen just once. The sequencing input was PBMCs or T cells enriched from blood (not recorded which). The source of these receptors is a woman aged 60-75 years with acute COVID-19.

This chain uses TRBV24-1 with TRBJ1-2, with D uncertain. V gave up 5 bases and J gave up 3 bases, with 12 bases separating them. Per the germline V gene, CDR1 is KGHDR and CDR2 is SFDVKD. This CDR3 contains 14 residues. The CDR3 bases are TGTGCCACCAGTGTCCCCCCGAGGGACTATGGCTACACCTTC. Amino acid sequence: CATSVPPRDYGYTF.

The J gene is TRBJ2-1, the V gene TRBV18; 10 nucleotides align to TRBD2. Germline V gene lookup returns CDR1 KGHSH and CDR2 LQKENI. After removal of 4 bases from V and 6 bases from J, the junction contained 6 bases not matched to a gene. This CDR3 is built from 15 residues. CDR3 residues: CASSLKREGSNEQFF. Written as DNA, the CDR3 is TGTGCCAGCTCACTGAAGCGGGAGGGCAGCAATGAGCAGTTCTTC.

Written as DNA, the CDR3 is TGTGCCAGCAGCTCCATCCGGGACAGGGGCTCCTATGGCTACACCTTC. Translating gives CASSSIRDRGSYGYTF. The chain uses TRBV7-2 and TRBJ1-2, with TRBD1 identical over 10 bases. The CDR3 is 16 residues long. The germline gives CDR1 SGHTA, CDR2 FQGNSA. Unmatched junction bases numbered 9, after V lost 4 bases and J lost 4 bases.

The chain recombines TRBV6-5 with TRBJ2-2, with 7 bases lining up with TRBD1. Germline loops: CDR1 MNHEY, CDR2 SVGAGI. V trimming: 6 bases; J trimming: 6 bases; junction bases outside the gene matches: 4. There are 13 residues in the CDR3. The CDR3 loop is CASRDTGAGELFF. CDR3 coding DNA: TGTGCCAGCAGGGATACAGGGGCCGGGGAGCTGTTTTTT.

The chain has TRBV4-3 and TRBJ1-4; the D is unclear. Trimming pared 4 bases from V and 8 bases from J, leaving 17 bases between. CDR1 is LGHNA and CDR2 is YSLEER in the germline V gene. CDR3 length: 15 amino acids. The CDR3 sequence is CASSRDGSRGEKLFF. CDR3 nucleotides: TGCGCCAGCAGCCGAGACGGGAGCCGAGGGGAAAAACTGTTTTTT.

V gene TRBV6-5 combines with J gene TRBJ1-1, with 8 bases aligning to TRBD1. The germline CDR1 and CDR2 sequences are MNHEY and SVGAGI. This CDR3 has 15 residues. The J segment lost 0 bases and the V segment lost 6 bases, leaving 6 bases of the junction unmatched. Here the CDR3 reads CASRRQGQMNTEAFF. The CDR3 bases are TGTGCCAGCAGGAGACAGGGGCAAATGAACACTGAAGCTTTCTTT.

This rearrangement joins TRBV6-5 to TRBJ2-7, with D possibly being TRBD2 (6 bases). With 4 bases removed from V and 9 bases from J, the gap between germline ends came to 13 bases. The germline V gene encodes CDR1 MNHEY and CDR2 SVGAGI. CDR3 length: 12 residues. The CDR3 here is CASSSTRGRQYF. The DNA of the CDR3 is TGTGCCAGCAGTTCGACCCGGGGGAGGCAGTACTTC.

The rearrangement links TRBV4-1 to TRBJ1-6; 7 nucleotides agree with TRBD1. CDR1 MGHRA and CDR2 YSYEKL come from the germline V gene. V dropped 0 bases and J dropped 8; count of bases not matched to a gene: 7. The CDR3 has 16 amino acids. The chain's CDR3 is CASSQDLPGGDSPLHF. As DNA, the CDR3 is TGCGCCAGCAGCCAAGATCTTCCAGGGGGTGATTCACCCCTCCACTTT.

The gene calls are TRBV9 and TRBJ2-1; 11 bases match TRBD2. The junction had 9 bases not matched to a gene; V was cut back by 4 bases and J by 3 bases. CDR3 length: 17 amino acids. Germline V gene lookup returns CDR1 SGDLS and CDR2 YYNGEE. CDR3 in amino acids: CASSRTPTSGGYNEQFF. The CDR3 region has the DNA TGTGCCAGCAGCCGTACCCCAACTAGCGGGGGCTACAATGAGCAGTTCTTC.

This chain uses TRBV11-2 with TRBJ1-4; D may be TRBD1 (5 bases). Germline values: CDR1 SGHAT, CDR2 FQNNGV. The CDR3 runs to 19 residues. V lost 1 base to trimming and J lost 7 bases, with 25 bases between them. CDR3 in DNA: TGTGCCAGCAGCTTAGTTGGAGGGGCATGGACCCGGGGGTCTGAAAAACTGTTTTTT. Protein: CASSLVGGAWTRGSEKLFF.

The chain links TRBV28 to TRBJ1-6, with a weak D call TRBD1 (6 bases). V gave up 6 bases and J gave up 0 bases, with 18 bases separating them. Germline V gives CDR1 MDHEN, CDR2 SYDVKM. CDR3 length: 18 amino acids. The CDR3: CASSYGQIKSSYNSPLHF. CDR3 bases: TGTGCCAGCAGCTACGGACAGATCAAGAGCTCCTATAATTCACCCCTCCACTTT.

CDR3 protein: CASSHLGGGSYGYTF. CDR3 nucleotides: TGTGCCAGCAGCCACCTAGGGGGGGGCAGCTATGGCTACACCTTC. The V and J genes are TRBV4-2 and TRBJ1-2; perhaps TRBD1 as D (6 bases). V was clipped by 3 bases and J by 4 bases, with 15 bases between them. The CDR3 is 15 amino acids. From germline, CDR1 is LGHNA and CDR2 YNFKEQ.

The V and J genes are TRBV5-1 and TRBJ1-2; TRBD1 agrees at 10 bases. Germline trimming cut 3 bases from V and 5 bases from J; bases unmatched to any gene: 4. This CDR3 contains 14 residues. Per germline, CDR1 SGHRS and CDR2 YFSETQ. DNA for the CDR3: TGCGCCAGCAGCTGGACAGGGGGAGAGTATGGCTACACCTTC. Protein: CASSWTGGEYGYTF.

The CDR3 protein is CASSSTGVQTNEQFF. CDR3 bases: TGTGCCAGCAGCTCGACGGGGGTTCAAACCAATGAGCAGTTCTTC. The rearrangement joins TRBV11-2 to TRBJ2-1; perhaps TRBD2 as D (6 bases). The V and J ends lost 4 bases and 6 bases respectively, with 16 bases between them. CDR1 and CDR2 from the germline V gene are SGHAT and FQNNGV. The CDR3 length is 15 residues.

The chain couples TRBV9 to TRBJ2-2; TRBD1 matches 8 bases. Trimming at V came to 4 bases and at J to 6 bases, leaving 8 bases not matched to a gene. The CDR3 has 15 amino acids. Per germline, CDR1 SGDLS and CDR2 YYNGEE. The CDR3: CASSFTSGGSGELFF. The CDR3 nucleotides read TGTGCCAGCAGCTTTACATCAGGGGGCTCCGGGGAGCTGTTTTTT.

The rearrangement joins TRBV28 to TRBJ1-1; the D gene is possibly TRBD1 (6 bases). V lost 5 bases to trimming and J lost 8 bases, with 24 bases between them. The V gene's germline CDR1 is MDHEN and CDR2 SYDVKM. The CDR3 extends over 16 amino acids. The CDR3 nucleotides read TGTGCCAGCAGTCGGGGCAATGGGACACCCAAGAAAGAAGCTTTCTTT. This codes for CASSRGNGTPKKEAFF.

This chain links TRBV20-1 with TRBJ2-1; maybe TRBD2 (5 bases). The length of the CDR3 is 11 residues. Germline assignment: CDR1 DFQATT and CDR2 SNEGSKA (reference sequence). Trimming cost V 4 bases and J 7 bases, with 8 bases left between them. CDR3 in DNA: TGCAGTGCTACACGAGGGAATGAGCAGTTCTTC. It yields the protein CSATRGNEQFF.

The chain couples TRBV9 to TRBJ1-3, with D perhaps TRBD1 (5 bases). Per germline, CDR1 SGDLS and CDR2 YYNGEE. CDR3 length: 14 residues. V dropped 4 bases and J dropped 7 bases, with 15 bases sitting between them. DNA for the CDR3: TGTGCCAGCAGCCCGGGCGGGGCTCCGAACACCATATATTTT. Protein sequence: CASSPGGAPNTIYF.

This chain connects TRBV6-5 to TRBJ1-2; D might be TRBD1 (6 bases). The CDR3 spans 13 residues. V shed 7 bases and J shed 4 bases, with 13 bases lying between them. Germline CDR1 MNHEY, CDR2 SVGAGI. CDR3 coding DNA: TGTGCCAGCACCGAAGGGGGGGGCTATGGCTACACCTTC. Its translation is CASTEGGGYGYTF.

CDR3 coding DNA: TGTGCCAGCAGTAACCCGACAGGGTGGCAGCCCCAGCATTTT. Amino acid sequence: CASSNPTGWQPQHF. The rearrangement uses TRBV6-2 or TRBV6-3 and TRBJ1-5, with 7 bases fitting TRBD1. The CDR3 loop spans 14 amino acids. V shed 5 bases, J shed 7 bases, and the junction held 8 bases outside the gene matches. Germline V gene sequence: CDR1 MNHEY, CDR2 SVGEGT.

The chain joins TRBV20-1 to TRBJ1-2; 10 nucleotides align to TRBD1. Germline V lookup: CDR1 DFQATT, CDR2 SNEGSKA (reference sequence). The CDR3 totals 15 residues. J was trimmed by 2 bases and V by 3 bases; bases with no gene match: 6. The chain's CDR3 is CSASRMGQGNYGYTF. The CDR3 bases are TGCAGTGCTAGTAGGATGGGACAGGGGAACTATGGCTACACCTTC.

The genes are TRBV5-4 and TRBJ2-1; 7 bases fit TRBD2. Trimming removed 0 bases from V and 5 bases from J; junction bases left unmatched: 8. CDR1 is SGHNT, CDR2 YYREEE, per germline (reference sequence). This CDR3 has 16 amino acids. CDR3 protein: CASSLVGGSVDNEQFF. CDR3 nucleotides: TGTGCCAGCAGCTTGGTGGGCGGGAGTGTAGACAATGAGCAGTTCTTC. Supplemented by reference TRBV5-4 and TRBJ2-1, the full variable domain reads ETGVTQSPTHLIKTRGQQVTLRCSSQSGHNTVSWYQQALGQGPQFIFQYYREEENGRGNFPPRFSGLQFPNYSSELNVNALELDDSALYLCASSLVGGSVDNEQFFGPGTRLTVL.

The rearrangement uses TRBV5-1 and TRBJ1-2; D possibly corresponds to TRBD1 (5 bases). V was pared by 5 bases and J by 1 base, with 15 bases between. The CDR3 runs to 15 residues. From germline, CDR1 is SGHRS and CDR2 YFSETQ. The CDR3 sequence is CASREGQSHNYGYTF. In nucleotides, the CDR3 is TGCGCCAGCAGGGAGGGGCAGAGTCATAACTATGGCTACACCTTC.

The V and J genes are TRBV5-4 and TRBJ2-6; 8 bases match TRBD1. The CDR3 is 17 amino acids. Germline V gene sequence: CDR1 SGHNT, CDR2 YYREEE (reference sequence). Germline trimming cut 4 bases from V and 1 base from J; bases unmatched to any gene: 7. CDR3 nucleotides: TGTGCCAGCAGCCTGGACAGGGTTGGTTCTGGGGCCAACGTCCTGACTTTC. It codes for CASSLDRVGSGANVLTF.

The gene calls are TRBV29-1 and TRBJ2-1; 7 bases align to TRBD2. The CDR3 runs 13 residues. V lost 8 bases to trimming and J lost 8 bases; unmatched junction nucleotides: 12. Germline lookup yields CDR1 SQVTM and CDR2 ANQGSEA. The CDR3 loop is CSPPWSSGYEQFF. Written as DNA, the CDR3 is TGCAGCCCACCTTGGTCTAGCGGCTATGAGCAGTTCTTC.

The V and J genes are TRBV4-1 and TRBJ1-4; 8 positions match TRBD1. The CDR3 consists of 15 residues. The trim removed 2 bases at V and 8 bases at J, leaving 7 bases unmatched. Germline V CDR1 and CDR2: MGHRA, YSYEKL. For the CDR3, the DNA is TGCGCCAGCAGCCAACAGGGGGCGACAGGCGAAAAACTGTTTTTT. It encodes CASSQQGATGEKLFF.

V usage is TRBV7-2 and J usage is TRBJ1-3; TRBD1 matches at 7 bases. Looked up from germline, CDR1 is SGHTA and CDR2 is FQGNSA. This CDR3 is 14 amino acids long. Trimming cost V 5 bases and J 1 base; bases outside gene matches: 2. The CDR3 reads CASSPQGSGNTIYF. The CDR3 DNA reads TGTGCCAGCAGCCCACAGGGGTCTGGAAACACCATATATTTT.

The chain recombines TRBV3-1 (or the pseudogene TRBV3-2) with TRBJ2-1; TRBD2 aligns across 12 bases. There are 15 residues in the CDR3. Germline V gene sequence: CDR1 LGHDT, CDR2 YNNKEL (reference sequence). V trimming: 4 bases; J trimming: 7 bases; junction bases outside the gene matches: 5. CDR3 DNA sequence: TGTGCCAGCAGCCCTAGCGGGAGGGCCGTTAATGAGCAGTTCTTC. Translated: CASSPSGRAVNEQFF.

The CDR3 loop is CASSERGRNYGYTF. CDR3 nucleotides: TGTGCCAGCAGCGAGAGGGGGCGAAACTATGGCTACACCTTC. This chain links TRBV3-1 (or the pseudogene TRBV3-2) with TRBJ1-2; 7 positions agree with TRBD1. Germline CDR1 reads LGHDT; CDR2 reads YNNKEL (reference sequence). The CDR3 loop spans 14 amino acids. V lost 5 bases and J lost 2; bases outside the gene matches: 5.